A selection of T cell receptor beta chains follows, all from one sample in a study of Ad26.COV2.S vaccination and SARS-CoV-2 variants. Clones were read by immunoSEQ multiplex PCR, and TCRdb kept only the in-frame ones, dropping some. The sample carries approximately 350,000 clones, 80% to 90% recorded once. The sample in question was peripheral blood, obtained in a trial of Ad26.COV2.S vaccine versus placebo. The receptors were gathered from a person between 18 and 65 years old who received the Ad26.COV2.S COVID-19 vaccine or a placebo. CDR3s include the opening cysteine and the closing phenylalanine or tryptophan. Each record gives: J gene, V gene, D gene, clone size, CDR3 DNA, CDR3 protein. A D gene is named only where the DNA matches it firmly. Not all rows give a size; the values are once, few, many and, for expanded clones, a class.

J gene: TRBJ2-3
V gene: TRBV5-1
D gene: TRBD1
clone size: -
CDR3 DNA: TGCGCCAGCAGCTTAATTGGGACAGGGGGACCCCTGGATACGCAGTATTTT
CDR3 protein: CASSLIGTGGPLDTQYF

J gene: TRBJ2-7
V gene: TRBV19
D gene: -
clone size: -
CDR3 DNA: TGTGCCAGTAGTATAGAGACAGGCCGAGTCGCCGAGCAGTACTTC
CDR3 protein: CASSIETGRVAEQYF

J gene: TRBJ1-1
V gene: TRBV19
D gene: -
clone size: -
CDR3 DNA: TGTGCCAGTAGTATCGGGCTTAGGGGGGCGTTTGGGTACACTGAAGCTTTCTTT
CDR3 protein: CASSIGLRGAFGYTEAFF

J gene: TRBJ2-1
V gene: TRBV5-1
D gene: TRBD1
clone size: once
CDR3 DNA: TGCGCCAGCAGCGGAGTTATGGGACAGTACAATGAGCAGTTCTTC
CDR3 protein: CASSGVMGQYNEQFF

J gene: TRBJ1-1
V gene: TRBV3-1/TRBV3-2
D gene: -
clone size: few
CDR3 DNA: TGTGCCAGCAGCCCACTAACAGGGTTGGACACTGAAGCTTTCTTT
CDR3 protein: CASSPLTGLDTEAFF

J gene: TRBJ1-1
V gene: TRBV7-9
D gene: -
clone size: -
CDR3 DNA: TGTGCCAGCAGCTCGTCCCAGCTACCGACAGGGAACACTGAAGCTTTCTTT
CDR3 protein: CASSSSQLPTGNTEAFF

J gene: TRBJ2-3
V gene: TRBV7-8
D gene: -
clone size: -
CDR3 DNA: TGTGCCAGCAGCTTAGATCTAAGAGGGAGCACAGATACGCAGTATTTT
CDR3 protein: CASSLDLRGSTDTQYF

J gene: TRBJ1-5
V gene: TRBV6-5
D gene: -
clone size: -
CDR3 DNA: TGTGCCGTCGGGAGGAGCAATCAGCCCCAGCATTTT
CDR3 protein: CAVGRSNQPQHF

J gene: TRBJ2-7
V gene: TRBV18
D gene: TRBD1
clone size: -
CDR3 DNA: TGTGCCAGCTCACTAGCAGGGGGAACGACATACGAGCAGTACTTC
CDR3 protein: CASSLAGGTTYEQYF

J gene: TRBJ2-1
V gene: TRBV5-1
D gene: TRBD1
clone size: -
CDR3 DNA: TGCGCCAGCAGCTTGGAACAGGGGGCCCGCTACAATGAGCAGTTCTTC
CDR3 protein: CASSLEQGARYNEQFF

J gene: TRBJ2-7
V gene: TRBV4-3
D gene: TRBD2
clone size: once
CDR3 DNA: TGCGCCAGCAGCCCGACTAGCGGAGCCTACGAGCAGTACTTC
CDR3 protein: CASSPTSGAYEQYF

J gene: TRBJ2-7
V gene: TRBV7-2
D gene: TRBD2
clone size: -
CDR3 DNA: TGTGCCAGCAGCCCCGGACTAGCGGGCGGAATTTACGAGCAGTACTTC
CDR3 protein: CASSPGLAGGIYEQYF

J gene: TRBJ1-4
V gene: TRBV5-6
D gene: -
clone size: -
CDR3 DNA: TGTGCCAGCAGCTTGGGATTCGGGGCTAATGAAAAACTGTTTTTT
CDR3 protein: CASSLGFGANEKLFF

J gene: TRBJ1-4
V gene: TRBV4-1
D gene: -
clone size: -
CDR3 DNA: TGCGCCAGCAGCCAGGGCGGGGATGAAAAACTGTTTTTT
CDR3 protein: CASSQGGDEKLFF

J gene: TRBJ1-4
V gene: TRBV6-6
D gene: TRBD1
clone size: -
CDR3 DNA: TGTGCCAGCTTAGACAGGGCGGGGGAAAAACTGTTTTTT
CDR3 protein: CASLDRAGEKLFF

J gene: TRBJ1-1
V gene: TRBV20-1
D gene: TRBD1
clone size: -
CDR3 DNA: TGCAGTGCTAGTGAAGGGGGCCCTGAAGCTTTCTTT
CDR3 protein: CSASEGGPEAFF

J gene: TRBJ2-7
V gene: TRBV20-1
D gene: -
clone size: -
CDR3 DNA: TGCAGTGCTAGTGGGACCGGGGGGCCGATGGCAGAGCAGTACTTC
CDR3 protein: CSASGTGGPMAEQYF

J gene: TRBJ2-1
V gene: TRBV3-1/TRBV3-2
D gene: TRBD2
clone size: -
CDR3 DNA: TGTGCCAGCAGCCAAGAAACACTAGCGGGGGTAGATGAGCAGTTCTTC
CDR3 protein: CASSQETLAGVDEQFF

J gene: TRBJ1-2
V gene: TRBV27
D gene: -
clone size: -
CDR3 DNA: TGTGCCAGCAGTACGGGACATTCTAACTATGGCTACACCTTC
CDR3 protein: CASSTGHSNYGYTF

J gene: TRBJ1-1
V gene: TRBV7-3
D gene: TRBD1
clone size: -
CDR3 DNA: TGTGCCAGCAGCTTAAGGCCGCTCGGACAGGCACTGAACACTGAAGCTTTCTTT
CDR3 protein: CASSLRPLGQALNTEAFF

J gene: TRBJ2-5
V gene: TRBV4-2
D gene: TRBD2
clone size: -
CDR3 DNA: TGTGCCAGCAGCCCCTTAGCGGGGGGTAATCAAGAGACCCAGTACTTC
CDR3 protein: CASSPLAGGNQETQYF

J gene: TRBJ2-7
V gene: TRBV5-5
D gene: -
clone size: -
CDR3 DNA: TGTGCCAGCAGGGGGGACCCCTCCTACGAGCAGTACTTC
CDR3 protein: CASRGDPSYEQYF

J gene: TRBJ1-2
V gene: TRBV7-2
D gene: -
clone size: -
CDR3 DNA: TGTGCCAGCAGCCTCCGCCGGAAAACAGTTGTAGAAAGCTATGGCTACACCTTC
CDR3 protein: CASSLRRKTVVESYGYTF

J gene: TRBJ2-5
V gene: TRBV11-2
D gene: -
clone size: -
CDR3 DNA: TGTGCCAGCAGCTTATCCGTCGGGGCGGAGACCCAGTACTTC
CDR3 protein: CASSLSVGAETQYF

J gene: TRBJ1-3
V gene: TRBV7-8
D gene: TRBD1
clone size: -
CDR3 DNA: TGTGCCAGCAGCCGTCTCCCCACAGGGGGAGGAAACACCATATATTTT
CDR3 protein: CASSRLPTGGGNTIYF

J gene: TRBJ1-5
V gene: TRBV6-5
D gene: TRBD1
clone size: -
CDR3 DNA: TGTGCCAGCAGTTACGGGACAGGGCTCAATCAGCCCCAGCATTTT
CDR3 protein: CASSYGTGLNQPQHF

J gene: TRBJ1-2
V gene: TRBV9
D gene: -
clone size: -
CDR3 DNA: TGTGCCAGCGGCCGTGACTATGGCTACACCTTC
CDR3 protein: CASGRDYGYTF

J gene: TRBJ2-2
V gene: TRBV19
D gene: -
clone size: few
CDR3 DNA: TGTGCCAGTAGAGCCGGGGAGCTGTTTTTT
CDR3 protein: CASRAGELFF

J gene: TRBJ1-5
V gene: TRBV18
D gene: -
clone size: few
CDR3 DNA: TGTGCCAGCTCACCCCTGGACAATCAGCCCCAGCATTTT
CDR3 protein: CASSPLDNQPQHF

J gene: TRBJ1-1
V gene: TRBV28
D gene: -
clone size: -
CDR3 DNA: TGTGCCAGCAGTTCTAGGACACCGAACACTGAAGCTTTCTTT
CDR3 protein: CASSSRTPNTEAFF

J gene: TRBJ2-5
V gene: TRBV2
D gene: TRBD1
clone size: -
CDR3 DNA: TGTGCCAGCAGTGGGCCGGGACAGATAAACCGGGAGACCCAGTACTTC
CDR3 protein: CASSGPGQINRETQYF

J gene: TRBJ2-3
V gene: TRBV7-3
D gene: TRBD2
clone size: -
CDR3 DNA: TGTGCCAGCAGCCTCGGGGGGGCGCAAAATACGCAGTATTTT
CDR3 protein: CASSLGGAQNTQYF

J gene: TRBJ1-5
V gene: TRBV5-8
D gene: -
clone size: -
CDR3 DNA: TGTGCCAGCAGCTTGGGGCCCAGCAATCAGCCCCAGCATTTT
CDR3 protein: CASSLGPSNQPQHF

J gene: TRBJ1-5
V gene: TRBV4-3
D gene: TRBD1
clone size: -
CDR3 DNA: TGCGCCAGCAGCCAACGACAGGGCGTTTCTCAGCCCCAGCATTTT
CDR3 protein: CASSQRQGVSQPQHF

J gene: TRBJ2-3
V gene: TRBV19
D gene: TRBD1
clone size: -
CDR3 DNA: TGTGCCAGTAGTGCTACAGGGGGCCACGCAACCCGCACAGATACGCAGTATTTT
CDR3 protein: CASSATGGHATRTDTQYF

J gene: TRBJ1-2
V gene: TRBV30
D gene: -
clone size: -
CDR3 DNA: TGTGCCTGGAGGGGAACAGGGAGCCAACCCGGATATGGCTACACCTTC
CDR3 protein: CAWRGTGSQPGYGYTF

J gene: TRBJ2-7
V gene: TRBV11-2
D gene: -
clone size: few
CDR3 DNA: TGTGCCAGCAGCTTACTCCAGACCTACGAGCAGTACTTC
CDR3 protein: CASSLLQTYEQYF

J gene: TRBJ2-7
V gene: TRBV20-1
D gene: -
clone size: -
CDR3 DNA: TGCAGTGCTAGTGAAGGGGTCCTTTACGAGCAGTACTTC
CDR3 protein: CSASEGVLYEQYF

J gene: TRBJ1-3
V gene: TRBV5-6
D gene: -
clone size: -
CDR3 DNA: TGTGCCAGCAGCTTGGCTGGAAACACCATATATTTT
CDR3 protein: CASSLAGNTIYF

J gene: TRBJ1-6
V gene: TRBV15
D gene: -
clone size: -
CDR3 DNA: TGTGCCACCAGCAGAGGTGAGGAGGGCAATTCACCCCTCCACTTT
CDR3 protein: CATSRGEEGNSPLHF

J gene: TRBJ2-1
V gene: TRBV19
D gene: -
clone size: -
CDR3 DNA: TGTGCCAGTAGGGAAACAGGGAAGGGCCAGTTCTTC
CDR3 protein: CASRETGKGQFF

J gene: TRBJ2-1
V gene: TRBV5-1
D gene: TRBD2
clone size: -
CDR3 DNA: TGCGCCAGCAGCTTGACTAGCGGGGGGTCATCCTACAATGAGCAGTTCTTC
CDR3 protein: CASSLTSGGSSYNEQFF

J gene: TRBJ1-1
V gene: TRBV5-1
D gene: -
clone size: -
CDR3 DNA: TGCGCCAGCAGCTTGGCCCCAACCCGGGACACTGAAGCTTTCTTT
CDR3 protein: CASSLAPTRDTEAFF

J gene: TRBJ1-1
V gene: TRBV13
D gene: -
clone size: -
CDR3 DNA: TGTGCCAGCAGCTCCTACGGGACAACTATTGACACTGAAGCTTTCTTT
CDR3 protein: CASSSYGTTIDTEAFF

J gene: TRBJ1-5
V gene: TRBV7-8
D gene: -
clone size: few
CDR3 DNA: TGTGCCAGCAGCACCAGGGAGTTAGCAAATCAGCCCCAGCATTTT
CDR3 protein: CASSTRELANQPQHF

J gene: TRBJ2-3
V gene: TRBV28
D gene: -
clone size: -
CDR3 DNA: TGTGCCAGCAGCCTCGGCGATACGCAGTATTTT
CDR3 protein: CASSLGDTQYF

J gene: TRBJ2-5
V gene: TRBV5-5
D gene: -
clone size: -
CDR3 DNA: TGTGCCAGCAGCCTGGGATCCCCAAACCAAGAGACCCAGTACTTC
CDR3 protein: CASSLGSPNQETQYF

J gene: TRBJ2-4
V gene: TRBV11-3
D gene: -
clone size: -
CDR3 DNA: TGTGCCAGCAGCGCAAGACCAGGGTGTCCGGCCAAAAACATTCAGTACTTC
CDR3 protein: CASSARPGCPAKNIQYF

J gene: TRBJ1-1
V gene: TRBV9
D gene: -
clone size: -
CDR3 DNA: TGTGCCAGCAGCGTAGGACGAGGGACGGCTGAAGCTTTCTTT
CDR3 protein: CASSVGRGTAEAFF

J gene: TRBJ1-5
V gene: TRBV2
D gene: -
clone size: -
CDR3 DNA: TGTGCCAGCAGTGAAGGGATTTATAGCAATCAGCCCCAGCATTTT
CDR3 protein: CASSEGIYSNQPQHF